The clone carrying this T cell receptor (beta chain) was counted a single time. The CDR3 is 17 residues long. V was pared by 4 bases and J by 5 bases, with 23 bases between. Germline lookup yields CDR1 LNHDA and CDR2 SQIVND (reference sequence). This sample stems from a study of low-dose radiotherapy and immunotherapy resistance in tumors. Covering alpha and beta chains, TRAV- and TRBV-specific primers were used for the first-strand cDNA. The PCR that amplified TCRs ran for 15 to 25 cycles, relying on a constant-region primer and a V-primer adapter. One entry per CDR3 protein, called by TCRdb with MiXCR from the reads. The top ten clones hold approximately 7% of a sample with approximately 9,000 distinct CDR3 sequences, more than 65% of them seen once.

The origin of this receptor is a human donor with advanced metastatic prostate, ovarian, gallbladder or colorectal cancer (not recorded which). This table probably holds off-target reads from a library built for another chain. The rearrangement links TRBV19 to TRBJ2-5, with D tentatively TRBD2 (6 bases). The CDR3 region is CASSTPVGGRNSETQYF. The CDR3 bases are TGTGCCAGTAGTACCCCCGTTGGGGGGAGGAACTCGGAGACCCAGTACTTC. The entire variable domain, with the rest obtained from reference TRBV19 and TRBJ2-5, is as follows: DGGITQSPKYLFRKEGQNVTLSCEQNLNHDAMYWYRQDPGQGLRLIYYSQIVNDFQKGDIAEGYSVSREKKESFPLTVTSAQKNPTAFYLCASSTPVGGRNSETQYFGPGTRLLVL.